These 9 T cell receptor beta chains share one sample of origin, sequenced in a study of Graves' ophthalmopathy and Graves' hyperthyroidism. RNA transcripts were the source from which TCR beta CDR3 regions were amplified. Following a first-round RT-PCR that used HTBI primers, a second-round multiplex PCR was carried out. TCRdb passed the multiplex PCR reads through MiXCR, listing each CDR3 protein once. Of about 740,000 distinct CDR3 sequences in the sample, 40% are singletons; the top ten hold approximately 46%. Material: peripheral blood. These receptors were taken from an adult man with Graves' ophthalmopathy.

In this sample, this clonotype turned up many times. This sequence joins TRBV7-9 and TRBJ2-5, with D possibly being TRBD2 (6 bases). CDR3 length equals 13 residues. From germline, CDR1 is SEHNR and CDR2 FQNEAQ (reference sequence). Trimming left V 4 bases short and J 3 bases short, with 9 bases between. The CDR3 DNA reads TGTGCCAGCAGCTCGGGAGAGAAAGAGACCCAGTACTTC. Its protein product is CASSSGEKETQYF. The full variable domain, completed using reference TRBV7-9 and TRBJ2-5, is DTGVSQNPRHKITKRGQNVTFRCDPISEHNRLYWYRQTLGQGPEFLTYFQNEAQLEKSRLLSDRFSAERPKGSFSTLEIQRTEQGDSAMYLCASSSGEKETQYFGPGTRLLVL.

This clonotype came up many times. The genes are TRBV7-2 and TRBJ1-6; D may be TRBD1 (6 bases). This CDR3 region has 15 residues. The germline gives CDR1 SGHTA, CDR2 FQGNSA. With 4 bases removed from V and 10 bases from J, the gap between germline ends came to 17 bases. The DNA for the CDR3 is TGTGCCAGCAGCTCGCGGGGGAGGACAGAGTCACCCCTCCACTTT. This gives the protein CASSSRGRTESPLHF.

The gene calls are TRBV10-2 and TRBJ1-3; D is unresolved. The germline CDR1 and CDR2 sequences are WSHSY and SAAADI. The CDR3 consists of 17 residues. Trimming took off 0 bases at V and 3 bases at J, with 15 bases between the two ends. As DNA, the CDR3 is TGCGCCAGCAGTGAGTCACGACGGTCGAAGGGTGGAAACACCATATATTTT. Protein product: CASSESRRSKGGNTIYF.

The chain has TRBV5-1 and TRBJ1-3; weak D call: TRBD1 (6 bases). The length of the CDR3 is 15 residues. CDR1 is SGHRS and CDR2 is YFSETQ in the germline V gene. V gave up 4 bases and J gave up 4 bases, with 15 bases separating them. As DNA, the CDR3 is TGCGCCAGCAGCAACGACCCCGGGGGCGGAAACACCATATATTTT. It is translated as CASSNDPGGGNTIYF.

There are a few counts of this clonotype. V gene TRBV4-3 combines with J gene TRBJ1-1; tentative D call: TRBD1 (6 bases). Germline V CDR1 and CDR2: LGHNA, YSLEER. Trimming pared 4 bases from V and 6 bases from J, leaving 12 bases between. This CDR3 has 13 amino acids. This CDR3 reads CASSPTGAPEAFF. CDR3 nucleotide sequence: TGCGCCAGCAGCCCCACGGGGGCCCCTGAAGCTTTCTTT.

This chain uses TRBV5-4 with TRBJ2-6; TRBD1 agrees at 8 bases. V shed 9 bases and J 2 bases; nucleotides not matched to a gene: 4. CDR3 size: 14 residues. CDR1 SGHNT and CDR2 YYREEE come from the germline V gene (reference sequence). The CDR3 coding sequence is TGTGCCACGGACAGGGATGCTGGGGCCAACGTCCTGACTTTC. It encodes CATDRDAGANVLTF.

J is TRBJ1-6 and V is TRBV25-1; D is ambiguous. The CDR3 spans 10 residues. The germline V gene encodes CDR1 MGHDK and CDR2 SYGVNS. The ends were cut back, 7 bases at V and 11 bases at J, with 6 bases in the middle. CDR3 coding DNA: TGTGCCAGCACTAGGGCACCCCTCCACTTT. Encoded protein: CASTRAPLHF.

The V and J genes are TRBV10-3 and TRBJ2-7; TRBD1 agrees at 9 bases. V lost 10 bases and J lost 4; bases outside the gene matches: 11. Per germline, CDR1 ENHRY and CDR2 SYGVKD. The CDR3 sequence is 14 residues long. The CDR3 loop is CASTIDRGSYEQYF. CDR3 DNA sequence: TGTGCCAGCACCATCGACAGGGGGTCTTACGAGCAGTACTTC.

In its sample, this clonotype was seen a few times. The CDR3 sequence is CASSVRSGSSGNTIYF. For the CDR3, the DNA is TGTGCCAGCAGCGTAAGATCGGGGAGCTCTGGAAACACCATATATTTT. The J gene is TRBJ1-3, the V gene TRBV9; D unresolved. The CDR3 length is 16 residues. Germline loops: CDR1 SGDLS, CDR2 YYNGEE. V lost 1 base and J lost 0, with 11 bases in between. The complete variable domain, with remaining parts taken from reference TRBV9 and TRBJ1-3, reads DSGVTQTPKHLITATGQRVTLRCSPRSGDLSVYWYQQSLDQGLQFLIQYYNGEERAKGNILERFSAQQFPDLHSELNLSSLELGDSALYFCASSVRSGSSGNTIYFGEGSWLTVV.